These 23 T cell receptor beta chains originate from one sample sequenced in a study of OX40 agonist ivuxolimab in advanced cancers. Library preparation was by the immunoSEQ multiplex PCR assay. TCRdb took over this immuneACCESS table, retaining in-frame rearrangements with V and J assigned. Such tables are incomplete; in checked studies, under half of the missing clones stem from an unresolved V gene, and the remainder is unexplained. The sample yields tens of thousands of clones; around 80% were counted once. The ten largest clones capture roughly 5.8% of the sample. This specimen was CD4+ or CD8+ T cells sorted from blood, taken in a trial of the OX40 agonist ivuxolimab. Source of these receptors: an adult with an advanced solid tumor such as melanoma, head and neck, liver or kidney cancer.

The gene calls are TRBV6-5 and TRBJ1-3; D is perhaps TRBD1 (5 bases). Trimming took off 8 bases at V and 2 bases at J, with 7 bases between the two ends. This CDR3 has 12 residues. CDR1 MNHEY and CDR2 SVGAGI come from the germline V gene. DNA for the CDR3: TGTGCCAGCGGGGACCCTGGAAACACCATATATTTT. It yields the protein CASGDPGNTIYF.

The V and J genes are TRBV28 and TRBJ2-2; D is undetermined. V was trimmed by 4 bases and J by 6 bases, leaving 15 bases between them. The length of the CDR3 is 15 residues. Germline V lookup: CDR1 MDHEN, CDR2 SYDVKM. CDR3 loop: CASSSPRVSAGELFF. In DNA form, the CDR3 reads TGTGCCAGCAGTTCACCAAGGGTTTCGGCCGGGGAGCTGTTTTTT.

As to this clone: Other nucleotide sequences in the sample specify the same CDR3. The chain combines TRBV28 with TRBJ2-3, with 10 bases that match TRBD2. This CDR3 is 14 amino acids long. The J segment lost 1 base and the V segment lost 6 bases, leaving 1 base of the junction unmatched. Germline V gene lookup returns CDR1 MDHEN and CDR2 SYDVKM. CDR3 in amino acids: CASRLAGGTDTQYF. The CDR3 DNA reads TGTGCCAGCAGGCTAGCGGGGGGCACAGATACGCAGTATTTT.

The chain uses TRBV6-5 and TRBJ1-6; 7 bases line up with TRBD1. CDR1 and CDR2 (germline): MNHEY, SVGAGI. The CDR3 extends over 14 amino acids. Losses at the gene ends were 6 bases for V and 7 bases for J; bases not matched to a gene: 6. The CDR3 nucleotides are TGTGCCAGCAGACAGACAGGGTACAATTCACCCCTCCACTTT. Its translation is CASRQTGYNSPLHF.

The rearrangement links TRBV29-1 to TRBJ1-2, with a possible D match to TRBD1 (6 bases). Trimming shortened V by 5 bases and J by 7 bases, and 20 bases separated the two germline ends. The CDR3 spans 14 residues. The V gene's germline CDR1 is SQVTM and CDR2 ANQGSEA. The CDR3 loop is CSVRPGGQLGGYTF. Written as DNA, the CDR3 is TGCAGCGTTCGCCCCGGGGGGCAGCTAGGTGGCTACACCTTC.

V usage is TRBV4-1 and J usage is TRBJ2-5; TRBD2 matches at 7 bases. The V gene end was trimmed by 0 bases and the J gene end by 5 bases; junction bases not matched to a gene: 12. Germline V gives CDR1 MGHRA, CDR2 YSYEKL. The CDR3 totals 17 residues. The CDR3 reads CASSQESRDYLGETQYF. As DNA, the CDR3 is TGCGCCAGCAGCCAAGAGTCGAGGGACTACCTGGGGGAGACCCAGTACTTC.

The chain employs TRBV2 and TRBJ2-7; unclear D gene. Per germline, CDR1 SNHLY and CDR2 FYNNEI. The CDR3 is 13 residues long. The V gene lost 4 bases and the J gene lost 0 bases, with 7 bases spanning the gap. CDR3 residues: CASSAELSYEQYF. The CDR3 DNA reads TGTGCCAGCAGTGCGGAGCTCTCCTACGAGCAGTACTTC.

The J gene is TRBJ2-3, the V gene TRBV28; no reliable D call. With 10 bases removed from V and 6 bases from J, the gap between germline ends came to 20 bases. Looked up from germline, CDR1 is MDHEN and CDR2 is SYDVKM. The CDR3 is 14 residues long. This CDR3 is CAILSPATTDTQYF. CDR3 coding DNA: TGTGCCATTCTTTCCCCGGCGACAACCGATACGCAGTATTTT. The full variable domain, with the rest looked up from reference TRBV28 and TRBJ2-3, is DVKVTQSSRYLVKRTGEKVFLECVQDMDHENMFWYRQDPGLGLRLIYFSYDVKMKEKGDIPEGYSVSREKKERFSLILESASTNQTSMYLCAILSPATTDTQYFGPGTRLTVL.

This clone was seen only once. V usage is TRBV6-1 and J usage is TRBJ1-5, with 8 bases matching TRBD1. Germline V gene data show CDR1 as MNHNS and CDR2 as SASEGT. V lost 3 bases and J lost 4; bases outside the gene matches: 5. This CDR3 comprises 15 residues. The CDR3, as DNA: TGTGCCAGCAGTGAGACAGGGGATAGGAATCAGCCCCAGCATTTT. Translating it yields CASSETGDRNQPQHF.

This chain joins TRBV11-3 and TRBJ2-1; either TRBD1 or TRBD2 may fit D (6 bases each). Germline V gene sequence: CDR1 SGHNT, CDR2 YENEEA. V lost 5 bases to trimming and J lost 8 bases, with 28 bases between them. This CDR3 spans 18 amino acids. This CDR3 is CASSPAPGGASSTYEQFF. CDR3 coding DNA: TGTGCCAGCAGCCCAGCCCCCGGGGGCGCTAGCAGTACATATGAGCAGTTCTTC.

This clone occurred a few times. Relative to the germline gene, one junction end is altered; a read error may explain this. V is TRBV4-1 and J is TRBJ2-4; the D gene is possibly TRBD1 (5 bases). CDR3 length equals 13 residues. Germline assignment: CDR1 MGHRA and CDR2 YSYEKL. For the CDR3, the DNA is TGCGCCAGCAGCCAAGTACAGGCCGGCCAATTGGACTTC. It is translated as CASSQVQAGQLDF.

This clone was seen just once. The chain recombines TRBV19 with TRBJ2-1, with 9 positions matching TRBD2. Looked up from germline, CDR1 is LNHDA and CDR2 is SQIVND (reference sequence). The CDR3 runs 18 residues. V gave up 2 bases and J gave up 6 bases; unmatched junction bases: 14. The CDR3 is CASSIRFEGRGGFNEQFF. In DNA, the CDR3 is TGTGCCAGTAGTATACGGTTCGAAGGGCGGGGGGGCTTCAATGAGCAGTTCTTC.

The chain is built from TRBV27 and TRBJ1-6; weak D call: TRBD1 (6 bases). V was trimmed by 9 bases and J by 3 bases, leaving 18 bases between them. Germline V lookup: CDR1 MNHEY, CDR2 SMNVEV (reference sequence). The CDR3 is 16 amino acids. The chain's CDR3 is CASTKGQGGYNSPLHF. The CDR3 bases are TGTGCCAGTACAAAAGGACAAGGGGGCTATAATTCACCCCTCCACTTT.

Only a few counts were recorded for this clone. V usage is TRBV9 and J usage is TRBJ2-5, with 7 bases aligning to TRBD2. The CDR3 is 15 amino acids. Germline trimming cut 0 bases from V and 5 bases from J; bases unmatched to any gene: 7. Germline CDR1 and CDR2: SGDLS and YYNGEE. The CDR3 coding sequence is TGTGCCAGCAGCGTAGACGCGGGGGTAGGGGAGACCCAGTACTTC. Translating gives CASSVDAGVGETQYF.

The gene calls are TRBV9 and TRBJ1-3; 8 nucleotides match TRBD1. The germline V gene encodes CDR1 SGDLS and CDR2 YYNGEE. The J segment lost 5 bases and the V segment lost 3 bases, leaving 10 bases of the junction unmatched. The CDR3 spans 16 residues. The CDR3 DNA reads TGTGCCAGCAGCGAAACTTGGACAGGGTCTAGAAACACCATATATTTT. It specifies CASSETWTGSRNTIYF.

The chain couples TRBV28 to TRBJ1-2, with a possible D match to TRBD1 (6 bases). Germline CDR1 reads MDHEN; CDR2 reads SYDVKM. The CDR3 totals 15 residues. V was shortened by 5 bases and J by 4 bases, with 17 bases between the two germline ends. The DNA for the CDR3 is TGTGCCAGCAGTAGACCAAGTACAGGGTCCTATGGCTACACCTTC. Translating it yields CASSRPSTGSYGYTF.

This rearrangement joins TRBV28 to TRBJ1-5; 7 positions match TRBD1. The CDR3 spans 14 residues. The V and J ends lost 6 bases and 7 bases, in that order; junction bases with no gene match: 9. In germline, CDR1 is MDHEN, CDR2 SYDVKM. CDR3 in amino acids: CASRSPQGGQPQHF. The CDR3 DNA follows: TGTGCCAGCAGGAGCCCCCAAGGGGGCCAGCCCCAGCATTTT.

CDR3 coding DNA: TGTGCCAGCAGCCTGTCCGGGCATGAGACCCAGTACTTC. Translating gives CASSLSGHETQYF. V and J are TRBV11-1 and TRBJ2-5, with D uncertain. Trimming shortened V by 5 bases and J by 5 bases, and 12 bases separated the two germline ends. Germline V gene data show CDR1 as SGHAT and CDR2 as FQDESV (reference sequence). The CDR3 has 13 residues.

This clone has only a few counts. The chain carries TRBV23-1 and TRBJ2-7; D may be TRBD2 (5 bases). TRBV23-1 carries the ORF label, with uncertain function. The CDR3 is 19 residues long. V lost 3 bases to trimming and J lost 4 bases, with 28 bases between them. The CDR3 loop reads CASSQSLGRLSGLKYEQYV. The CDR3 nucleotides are TGCGCCAGCAGTCAGTCCCTTGGGCGACTATCGGGTTTGAAATACGAGCAGTACGTC.

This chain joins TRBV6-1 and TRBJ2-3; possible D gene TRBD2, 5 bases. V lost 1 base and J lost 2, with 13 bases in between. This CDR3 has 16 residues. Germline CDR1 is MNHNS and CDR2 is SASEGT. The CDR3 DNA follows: TGTGCCAGCAGTGAAGACTCTAGCAGTCCCACAGATACGCAGTATTTT. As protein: CASSEDSSSPTDTQYF.

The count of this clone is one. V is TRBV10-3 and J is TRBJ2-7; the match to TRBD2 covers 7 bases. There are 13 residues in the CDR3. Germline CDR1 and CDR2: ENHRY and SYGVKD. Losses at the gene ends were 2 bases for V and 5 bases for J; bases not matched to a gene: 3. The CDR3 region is CAISEGRGDEQYV. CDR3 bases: TGTGCCATCAGTGAGGGTCGGGGGGACGAGCAGTACGTC.

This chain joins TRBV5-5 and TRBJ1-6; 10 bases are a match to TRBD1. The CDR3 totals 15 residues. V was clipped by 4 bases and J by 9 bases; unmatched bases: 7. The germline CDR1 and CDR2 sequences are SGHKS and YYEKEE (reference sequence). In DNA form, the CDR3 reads TGTGCCAGCAGCAAGAGACAGGGGGCGATTTCACCCCTCCACTTT. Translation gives CASSKRQGAISPLHF. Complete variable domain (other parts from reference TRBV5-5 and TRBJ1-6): DAGVTQSPTHLIKTRGQQVTLRCSPISGHKSVSWYQQVLGQGPQFIFQYYEKEERGRGNFPDRFSARQFPNYSSELNVNALLLGDSALYLCASSKRQGAISPLHFGNGTRLTVT.

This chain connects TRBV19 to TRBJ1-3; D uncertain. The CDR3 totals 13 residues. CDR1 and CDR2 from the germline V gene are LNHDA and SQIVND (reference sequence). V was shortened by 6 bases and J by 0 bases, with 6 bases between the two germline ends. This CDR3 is CASSGFSGNTIYF. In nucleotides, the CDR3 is TGTGCCAGTAGCGGCTTCTCTGGAAACACCATATATTTT.